The T cell receptor beta chain described here comes from a study of T cell responses to AZD1222 COVID-19 vaccine. CDR3 size: 12 residues. V gave up 2 bases and J gave up 13 bases, with 12 bases separating them. Germline V gives CDR1 SGHTS, CDR2 YDEGEE. General observations from the study: Females outnumbered males among donors, who were mostly white British; clonal diversity was possibly underestimated. Across spike, vaccine-associated CD4 TCRs were found, dominant at 160-218 and 743-854.

On this clone itself: The antigen is not known.

TCRdb's copy holds only in-frame clones and misses some; the assay was immunoSEQ multiplex PCR. The sample comprises roughly 130,000 clones, around 83% of which are singletons, and 9% to 15% rests with the top ten. This specimen was peripheral blood, taken on day 0 of AZD1222 vaccination. The TCR originated in an adult in good health. The genes are TRBV5-8 and TRBJ2-2, with D hard to call. CDR3 DNA sequence: TGTGCCAGCAGCTTAATCTGGGATGGGCTGTTTTTT. Translation: CASSLIWDGLFF.